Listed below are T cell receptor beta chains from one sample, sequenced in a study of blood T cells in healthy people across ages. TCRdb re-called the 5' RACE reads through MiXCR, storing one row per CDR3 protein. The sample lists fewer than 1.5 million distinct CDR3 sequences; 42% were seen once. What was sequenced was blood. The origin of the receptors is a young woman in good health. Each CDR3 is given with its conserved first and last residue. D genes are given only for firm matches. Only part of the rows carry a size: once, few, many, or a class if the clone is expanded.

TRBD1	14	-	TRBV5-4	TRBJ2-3	CASRPTGGTDTQYF	TGTGCCAGCAGACCAACAGGGGGTACAGATACGCAGTATTTT
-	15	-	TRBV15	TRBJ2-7	CATSRDPWINYEQYF	TGTGCCACCAGCAGAGATCCATGGATTAACTACGAGCAGTACTTC
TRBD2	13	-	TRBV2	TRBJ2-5	CASARLADETQYF	TGTGCCAGCGCCAGACTAGCTGACGAGACCCAGTACTTC
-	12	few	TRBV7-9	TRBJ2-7	CASSNPRGEQYF	TGTGCCAGCAGCAACCCTCGGGGCGAGCAGTACTTC
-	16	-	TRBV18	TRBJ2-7	CASSAQMKGPSNEQYF	TGTGCCAGCTCAGCCCAGATGAAAGGGCCGTCCAACGAGCAGTACTTC
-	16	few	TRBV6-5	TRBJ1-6	CASRAGVGSYNSPLHF	TGTGCCAGCAGGGCAGGGGTAGGGTCCTATAATTCACCCCTCCACTTT
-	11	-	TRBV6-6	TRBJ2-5	CASSRQSGQYF	TGTGCCAGCAGTCGACAGAGCGGGCAGTACTTC
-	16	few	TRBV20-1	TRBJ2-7	CSARGYSAGGTYEQYF	TGCAGTGCTAGGGGCTATTCGGCGGGCGGAACCTACGAGCAGTACTTC
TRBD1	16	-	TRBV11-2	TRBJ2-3	CASSSLAGQGTDTQYF	TGTGCCAGCAGCTCCTTAGCGGGACAGGGGACAGATACGCAGTATTTT
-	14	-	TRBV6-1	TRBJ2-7	CASSARRDPYEQYF	TGTGCCAGCAGTGCTCGACGGGACCCCTACGAGCAGTACTTC
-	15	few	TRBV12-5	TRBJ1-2	CASGLVAPGSYGYTF	TGTGCTAGTGGTTTGGTAGCGCCAGGGAGCTATGGCTACACCTTC
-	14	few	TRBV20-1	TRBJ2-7	CSASPRATSGEQYF	TGCAGTGCTAGCCCGCGCGCGACATCGGGTGAGCAGTACTTC
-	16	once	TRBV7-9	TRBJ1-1	CASSLAGSQYATEAFF	TGTGCCAGCAGCCTAGCGGGCAGCCAATATGCCACTGAAGCTTTCTTT
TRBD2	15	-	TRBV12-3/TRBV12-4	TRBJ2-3	CASSFVAGAADTQYF	TGTGCCAGCAGTTTCGTCGCGGGAGCGGCAGATACGCAGTATTTT
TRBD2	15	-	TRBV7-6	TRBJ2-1	CASSLESGEYNEQFF	TGTGCCAGCAGCTTAGAAAGCGGGGAATACAATGAGCAGTTCTTC
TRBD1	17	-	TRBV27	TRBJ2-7	CASTITFPGQGTYEQYF	TGTGCCAGCACCATAACCTTCCCGGGACAGGGAACCTACGAGCAGTACTTC
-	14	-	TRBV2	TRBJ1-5	CASTEQGLGQPQHF	TGTGCCAGCACCGAACAGGGTTTGGGGCAGCCCCAGCATTTT
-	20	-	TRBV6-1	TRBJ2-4	CASSDIPGTIPRLAKNIQYF	TGTGCCAGCAGTGACATTCCCGGGACAATCCCGCGCTTAGCCAAAAACATTCAGTACTTC
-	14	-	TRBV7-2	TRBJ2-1	CASSPPTFYNEQFF	TGTGCCAGCAGCCCCCCGACCTTCTACAATGAGCAGTTCTTC
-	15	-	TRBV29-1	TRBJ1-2	CSVEEVQTINHGYTF	TGCAGCGTTGAAGAAGTGCAAACGATTAACCATGGCTACACCTTC
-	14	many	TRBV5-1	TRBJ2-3	CASSLEGSSDTQYF	TGCGCCAGCAGCTTGGAGGGGAGTTCAGATACGCAGTATTTT
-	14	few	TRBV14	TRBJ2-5	CASSPRNPKETQYF	TGTGCCAGCAGCCCTCGGAACCCGAAAGAGACCCAGTACTTC
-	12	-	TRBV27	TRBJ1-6	CASSRLSSPLHF	TGTGCCAGCAGTAGGCTTAGTTCACCCCTCCACTTT
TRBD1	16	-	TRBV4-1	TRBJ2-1	CASSQGPGGSYNEQFF	TGCGCCAGCAGCCAAGGTCCAGGGGGCTCCTACAATGAGCAGTTCTTC
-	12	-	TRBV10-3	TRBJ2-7	CAVETNPREQYF	TGTGCCGTCGAGACTAATCCACGAGAGCAGTACTTC
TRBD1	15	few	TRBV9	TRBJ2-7	CASSQGGTGSHEQYF	TGTGCCAGCAGCCAAGGGGGGACAGGGTCCCACGAGCAGTACTTC
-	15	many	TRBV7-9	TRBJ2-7	CASSLIRPGDNEQYF	TGTGCCAGCAGCTTGATTCGGCCGGGGGACAATGAGCAGTACTTC
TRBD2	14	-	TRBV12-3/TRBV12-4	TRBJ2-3	CASGLAGLTDTQYF	TGTGCCAGCGGCCTAGCGGGGCTCACAGATACGCAGTATTTT
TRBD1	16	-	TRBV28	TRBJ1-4	CASSTRTGQVHEKLFF	TGTGCCAGCAGTACCCGAACGGGACAGGTCCATGAAAAACTGTTTTTT
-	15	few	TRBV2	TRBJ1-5	CASRGQHHSNQPQHF	TGTGCCAGCCGAGGACAGCATCATAGCAATCAGCCCCAGCATTTT
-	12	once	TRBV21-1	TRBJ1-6	CASCRGNSPLHF	TGTGCCAGCTGCAGGGGTAATTCACCCCTCCACTTT
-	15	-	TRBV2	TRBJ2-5	CASSGRRADQETQYF	TGTGCCAGCAGTGGCCGCCGAGCGGATCAAGAGACCCAGTACTTC
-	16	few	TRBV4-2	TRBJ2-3	CASSQGTDSSTDTQYF	TGTGCCAGCAGCCAAGGGACCGACTCTAGCACAGATACGCAGTATTTT
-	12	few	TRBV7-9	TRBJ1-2	CASSQDRSGYTF	TGTGCCAGCAGCCAAGACAGGAGCGGCTACACCTTC
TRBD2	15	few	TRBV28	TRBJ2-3	CASSFGLAGRDTQYF	TGTGCCAGCAGTTTCGGTCTAGCGGGAAGGGATACGCAGTATTTT
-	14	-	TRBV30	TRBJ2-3	CAWSGGFSTDTQYF	TGTGCCTGGAGTGGGGGTTTTAGCACAGATACGCAGTATTTT
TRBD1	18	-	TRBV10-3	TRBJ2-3	CAISDPTPDRGNADTQYF	TGTGCCATCAGCGACCCTACTCCCGACAGGGGGAATGCAGATACGCAGTATTTT
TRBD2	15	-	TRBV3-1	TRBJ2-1	CASNNFSGGHNEQFF	TGTGCCAGCAACAATTTTAGCGGGGGGCACAATGAGCAGTTCTTC
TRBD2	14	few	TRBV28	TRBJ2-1	CASRSLAEYNEQFF	TGTGCCAGCAGGTCTCTAGCGGAGTACAATGAGCAGTTCTTC
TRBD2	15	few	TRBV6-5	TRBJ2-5	CASSYRGGLYNEQYF	TGTGCCAGCAGTTACCGCGGGGGGCTTTACAATGAGCAGTACTTC
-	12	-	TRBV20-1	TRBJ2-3	CSAGADTDTQYF	TGCAGTGCCGGAGCGGACACAGATACGCAGTATTTT
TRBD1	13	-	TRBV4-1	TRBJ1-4	CASSLGQFEKLFF	TGCGCCAGCAGCCTGGGACAGTTTGAAAAACTGTTTTTT
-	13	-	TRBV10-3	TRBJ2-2	CAIRSRATGELFF	TGTGCCATCCGTAGCAGGGCCACCGGGGAGCTGTTTTTT
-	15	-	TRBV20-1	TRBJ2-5	CSAREGLAAKIAQYF	TGCAGTGCTAGGGAAGGATTAGCGGCGAAAATTGCCCAGTACTTC
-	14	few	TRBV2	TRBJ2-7	CASSDGDGVYEQYF	TGTGCCAGCAGTGACGGGGACGGAGTCTACGAGCAGTACTTC
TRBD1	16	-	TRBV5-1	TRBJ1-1	CASSPTRGPRNTEAFF	TGCGCCAGCAGCCCGACCAGGGGGCCGAGGAACACTGAAGCTTTCTTT
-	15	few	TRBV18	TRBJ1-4	CASSTPDSLKEKLFF	TGTGCCAGCTCAACCCCGGACAGCCTGAAGGAAAAACTGTTTTTT
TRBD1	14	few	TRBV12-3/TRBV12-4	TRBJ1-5	CASSWTGQNQPQHF	TGTGCCAGCAGTTGGACAGGTCAAAATCAGCCCCAGCATTTT
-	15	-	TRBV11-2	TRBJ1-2	CASSLGRLRTNGYTF	TGTGCCAGCAGCTTAGGCCGTTTGAGGACAAATGGCTACACCTTC
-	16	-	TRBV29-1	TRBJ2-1	CSVEIGTAGSYNEQFF	TGCAGCGTTGAAATTGGAACAGCTGGCTCCTACAATGAGCAGTTCTTC
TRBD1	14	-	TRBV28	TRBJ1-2	CASSSTGQDLGYTF	TGTGCCAGCAGTTCGACCGGACAGGACTTAGGCTACACCTTC
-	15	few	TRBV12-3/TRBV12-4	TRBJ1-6	CASSLFLSKNSPLHF	TGTGCCAGCAGTTTGTTTCTTTCGAAAAATTCACCCCTCCACTTT